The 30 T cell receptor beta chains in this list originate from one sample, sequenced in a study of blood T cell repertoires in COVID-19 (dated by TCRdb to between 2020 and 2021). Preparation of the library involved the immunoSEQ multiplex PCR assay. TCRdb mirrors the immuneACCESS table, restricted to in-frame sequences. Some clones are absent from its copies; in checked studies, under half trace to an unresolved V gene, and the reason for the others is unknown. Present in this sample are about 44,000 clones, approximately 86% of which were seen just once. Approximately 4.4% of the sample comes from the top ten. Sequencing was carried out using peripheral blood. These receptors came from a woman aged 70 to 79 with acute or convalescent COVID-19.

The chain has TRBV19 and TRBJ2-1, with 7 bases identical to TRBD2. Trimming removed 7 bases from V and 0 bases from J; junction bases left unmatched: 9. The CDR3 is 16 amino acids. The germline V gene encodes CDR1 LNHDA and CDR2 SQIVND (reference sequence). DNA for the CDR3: TGTGCCAGTACCGTAAGCGGGGCGAGCTCCTACAATGAGCAGTTCTTC. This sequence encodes CASTVSGASSYNEQFF.

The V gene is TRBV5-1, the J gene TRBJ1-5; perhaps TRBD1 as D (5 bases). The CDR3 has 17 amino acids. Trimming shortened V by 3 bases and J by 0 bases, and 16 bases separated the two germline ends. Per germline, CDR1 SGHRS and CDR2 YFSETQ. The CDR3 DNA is TGCGCCAGCAGCTGGGGGGGAGAGATCTATAGCAATCAGCCCCAGCATTTT. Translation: CASSWGGEIYSNQPQHF. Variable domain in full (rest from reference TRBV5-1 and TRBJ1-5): KAGVTQTPRYLIKTRGQQVTLSCSPISGHRSVSWYQQTPGQGLQFLFEYFSETQRNKGNFPGRFSGRQFSNSRSEMNVSTLELGDSALYLCASSWGGEIYSNQPQHFGDGTRLSIL.

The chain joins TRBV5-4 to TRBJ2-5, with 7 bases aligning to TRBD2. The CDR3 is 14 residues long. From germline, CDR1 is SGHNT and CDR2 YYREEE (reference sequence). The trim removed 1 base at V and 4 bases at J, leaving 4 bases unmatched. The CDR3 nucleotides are TGTGCCAGCAGCTTGATGGGAGGGCGAGAGACCCAGTACTTC. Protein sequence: CASSLMGGRETQYF.

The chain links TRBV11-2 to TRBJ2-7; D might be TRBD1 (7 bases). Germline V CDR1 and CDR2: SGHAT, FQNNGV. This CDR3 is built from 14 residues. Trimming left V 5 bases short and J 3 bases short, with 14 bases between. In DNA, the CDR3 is TGTGCCAGCAGCCTACAGGGGAGGTTCTACGAGCAGTACTTC. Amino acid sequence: CASSLQGRFYEQYF.

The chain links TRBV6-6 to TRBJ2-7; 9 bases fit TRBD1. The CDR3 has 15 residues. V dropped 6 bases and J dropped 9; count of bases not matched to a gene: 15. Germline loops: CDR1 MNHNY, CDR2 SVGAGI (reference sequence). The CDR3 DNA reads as TGTGCCAGCAGCCCAACCGGGACAGGGCCCGCCGGGCAGTACTTC. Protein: CASSPTGTGPAGQYF.

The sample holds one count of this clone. This CDR3 reads CASSLSPGVRYEQYF. The DNA for the CDR3 is TGTGCCAGCAGTTTATCTCCGGGGGTCCGTTACGAGCAGTACTTC. The chain recombines TRBV28 with TRBJ2-7; D perhaps matches TRBD2 (6 bases). The length of the CDR3 is 15 residues. V was clipped by 1 base and J by 4 bases, with 14 bases between them. The V gene's germline CDR1 is MDHEN and CDR2 SYDVKM.

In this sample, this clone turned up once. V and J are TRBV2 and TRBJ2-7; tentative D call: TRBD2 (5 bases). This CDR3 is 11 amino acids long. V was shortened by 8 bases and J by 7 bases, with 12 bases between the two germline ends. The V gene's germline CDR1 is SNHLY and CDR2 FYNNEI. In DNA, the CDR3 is TGTGCCAGCGGTGGAGGTGATGAGCAGTACTTC. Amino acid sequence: CASGGGDEQYF.

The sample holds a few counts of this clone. The CDR3 reads CATSRASGHGPQHF. In DNA form, the CDR3 reads TGTGCCACCAGCAGAGCGTCTGGACATGGGCCCCAGCATTTT. The V gene is TRBV15, the J gene TRBJ1-5; a weak D match, TRBD1 (5 bases). Between the trimmed V and J ends, which lost 1 base and 9 bases, there was a span of 13 bases. The length of the CDR3 is 14 residues. The V gene's germline CDR1 is LNHNV and CDR2 YYDKDF (reference sequence).

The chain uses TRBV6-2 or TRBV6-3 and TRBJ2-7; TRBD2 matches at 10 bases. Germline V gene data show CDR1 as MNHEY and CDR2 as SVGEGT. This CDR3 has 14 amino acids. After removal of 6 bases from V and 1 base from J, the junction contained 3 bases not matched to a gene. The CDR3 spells CASSGTSVSYEQYF. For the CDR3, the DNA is TGTGCCAGCAGCGGGACTAGCGTATCCTACGAGCAGTACTTC.

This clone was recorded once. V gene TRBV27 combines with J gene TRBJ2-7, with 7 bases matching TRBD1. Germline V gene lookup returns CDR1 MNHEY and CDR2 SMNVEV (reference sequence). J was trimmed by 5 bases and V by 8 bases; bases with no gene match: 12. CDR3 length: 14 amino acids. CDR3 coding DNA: TGTGCCAGCCGTCGGACAGGACGAGGAAACGAGCAGTACTTC. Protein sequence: CASRRTGRGNEQYF.

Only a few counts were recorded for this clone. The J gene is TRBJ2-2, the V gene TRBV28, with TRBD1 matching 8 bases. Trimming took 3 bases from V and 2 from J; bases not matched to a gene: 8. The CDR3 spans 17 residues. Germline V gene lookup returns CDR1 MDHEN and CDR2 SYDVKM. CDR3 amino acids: CASSFPPTGANTGELFF. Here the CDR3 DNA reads TGTGCCAGCAGTTTCCCCCCGACAGGGGCCAACACCGGGGAGCTGTTTTTT. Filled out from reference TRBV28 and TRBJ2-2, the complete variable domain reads DVKVTQSSRYLVKRTGEKVFLECVQDMDHENMFWYRQDPGLGLRLIYFSYDVKMKEKGDIPEGYSVSREKKERFSLILESASTNQTSMYLCASSFPPTGANTGELFFGEGSRLTVL.

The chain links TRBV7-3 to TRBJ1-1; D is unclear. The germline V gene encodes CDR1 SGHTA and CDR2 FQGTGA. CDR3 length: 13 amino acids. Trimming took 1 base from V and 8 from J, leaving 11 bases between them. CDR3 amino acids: CASSLIGGGEAFF. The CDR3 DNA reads TGTGCCAGCAGCTTAATAGGCGGAGGGGAAGCTTTCTTT.

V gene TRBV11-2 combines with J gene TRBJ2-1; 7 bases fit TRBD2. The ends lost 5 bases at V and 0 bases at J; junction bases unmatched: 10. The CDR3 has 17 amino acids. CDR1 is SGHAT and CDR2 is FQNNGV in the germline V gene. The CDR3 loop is CASSPLGGGNSYNEQFF. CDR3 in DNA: TGTGCCAGCAGCCCCCTGGGGGGAGGGAACTCCTACAATGAGCAGTTCTTC.

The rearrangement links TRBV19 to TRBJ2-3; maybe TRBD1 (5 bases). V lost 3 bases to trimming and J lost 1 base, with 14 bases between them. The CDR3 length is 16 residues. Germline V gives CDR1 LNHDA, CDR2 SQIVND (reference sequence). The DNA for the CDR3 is TGTGCCAGTAGTATTACGCCAGGGTTTGGCACAGATACGCAGTATTTT. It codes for CASSITPGFGTDTQYF. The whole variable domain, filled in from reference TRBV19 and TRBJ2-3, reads DGGITQSPKYLFRKEGQNVTLSCEQNLNHDAMYWYRQDPGQGLRLIYYSQIVNDFQKGDIAEGYSVSREKKESFPLTVTSAQKNPTAFYLCASSITPGFGTDTQYFGPGTRLTVL.

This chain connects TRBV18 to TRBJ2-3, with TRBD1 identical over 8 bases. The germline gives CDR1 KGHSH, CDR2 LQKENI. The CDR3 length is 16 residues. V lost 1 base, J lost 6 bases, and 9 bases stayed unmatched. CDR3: CASSPLAGGAWDTQYF. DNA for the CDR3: TGTGCCAGCTCACCACTCGCAGGGGGCGCCTGGGATACGCAGTATTTT.

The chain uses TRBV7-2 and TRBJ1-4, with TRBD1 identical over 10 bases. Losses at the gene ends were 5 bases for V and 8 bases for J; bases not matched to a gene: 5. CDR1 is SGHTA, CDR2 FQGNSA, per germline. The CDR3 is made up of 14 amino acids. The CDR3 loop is CASSEGQGGEKLFF. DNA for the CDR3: TGTGCCAGCAGCGAAGGACAGGGGGGGGAAAAACTGTTTTTT. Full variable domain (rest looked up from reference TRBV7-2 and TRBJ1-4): GAGVSQSPSNKVTEKGKDVELRCDPISGHTALYWYRQSLGQGLEFLIYFQGNSAPDKSGLPSDRFSAERTGGSVSTLTIQRTQQEDSAVYLCASSEGQGGEKLFFGSGTQLSVL.

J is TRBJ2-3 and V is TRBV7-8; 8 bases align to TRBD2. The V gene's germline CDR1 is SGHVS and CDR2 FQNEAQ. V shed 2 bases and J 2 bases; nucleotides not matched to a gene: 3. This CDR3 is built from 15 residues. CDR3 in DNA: TGTGCCAGCAGCTTATCAGCGGGAGACACAGATACGCAGTATTTT. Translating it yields CASSLSAGDTDTQYF.

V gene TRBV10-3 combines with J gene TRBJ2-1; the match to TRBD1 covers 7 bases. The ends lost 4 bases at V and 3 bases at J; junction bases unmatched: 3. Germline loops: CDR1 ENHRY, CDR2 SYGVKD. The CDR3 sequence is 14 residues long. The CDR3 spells CAISVDRVYNEQFF. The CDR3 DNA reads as TGTGCCATCAGTGTAGACAGGGTCTACAATGAGCAGTTCTTC.

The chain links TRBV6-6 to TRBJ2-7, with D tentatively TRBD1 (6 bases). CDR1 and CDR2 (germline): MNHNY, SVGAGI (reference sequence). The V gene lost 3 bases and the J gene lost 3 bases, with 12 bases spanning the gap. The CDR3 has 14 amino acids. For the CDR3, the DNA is TGTGCCAGCAGTTATAACCCGACAGGCTACGAGCAGTACTTC. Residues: CASSYNPTGYEQYF.

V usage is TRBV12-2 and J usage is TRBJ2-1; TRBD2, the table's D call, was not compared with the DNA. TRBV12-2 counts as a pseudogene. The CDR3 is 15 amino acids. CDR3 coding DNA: TGTGCAACCAATATACTAGCGGGAGATTACAATGAGCAGTTCTTC. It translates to CATNILAGDYNEQFF.

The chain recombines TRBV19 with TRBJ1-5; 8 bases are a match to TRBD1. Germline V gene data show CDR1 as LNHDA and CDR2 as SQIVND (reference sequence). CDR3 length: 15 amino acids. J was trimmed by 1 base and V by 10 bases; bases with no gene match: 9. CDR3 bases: TGTGCCACAAAAGACAGGGGCGTGAGCAATCAGCCCCAGCATTTT. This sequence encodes CATKDRGVSNQPQHF.

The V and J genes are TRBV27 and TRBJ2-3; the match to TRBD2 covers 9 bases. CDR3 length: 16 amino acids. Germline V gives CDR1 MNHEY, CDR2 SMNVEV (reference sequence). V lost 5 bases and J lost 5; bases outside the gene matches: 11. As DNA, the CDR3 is TGTGCCAGCAGTCAACACCTAGCGGGAAGAATAGATACGCAGTATTTT. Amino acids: CASSQHLAGRIDTQYF.

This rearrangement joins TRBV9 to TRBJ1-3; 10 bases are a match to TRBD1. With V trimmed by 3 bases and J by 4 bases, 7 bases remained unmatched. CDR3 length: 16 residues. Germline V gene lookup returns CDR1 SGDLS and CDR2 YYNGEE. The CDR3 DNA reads TGTGCCAGCAGCGCCGGGACAGGGGTAGGCGGAAACACCATATATTTT. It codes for CASSAGTGVGGNTIYF. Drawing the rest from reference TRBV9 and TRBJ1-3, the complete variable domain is DSGVTQTPKHLITATGQRVTLRCSPRSGDLSVYWYQQSLDQGLQFLIQYYNGEERAKGNILERFSAQQFPDLHSELNLSSLELGDSALYFCASSAGTGVGGNTIYFGEGSWLTVV.

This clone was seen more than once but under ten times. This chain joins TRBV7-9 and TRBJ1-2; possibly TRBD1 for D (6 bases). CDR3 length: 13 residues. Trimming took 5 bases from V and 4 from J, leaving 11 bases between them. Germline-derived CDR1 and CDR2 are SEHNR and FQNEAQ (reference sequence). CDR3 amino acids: CASSPGDLYGYTF. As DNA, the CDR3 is TGTGCCAGCAGCCCAGGGGATCTCTATGGCTACACCTTC.

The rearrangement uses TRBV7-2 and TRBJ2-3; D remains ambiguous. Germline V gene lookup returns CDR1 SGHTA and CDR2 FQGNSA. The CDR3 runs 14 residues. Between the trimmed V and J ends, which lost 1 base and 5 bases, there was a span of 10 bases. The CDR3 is CASSLGSLLDTQYF. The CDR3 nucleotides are TGTGCCAGCAGCTTAGGTTCTCTACTAGATACGCAGTATTTT.

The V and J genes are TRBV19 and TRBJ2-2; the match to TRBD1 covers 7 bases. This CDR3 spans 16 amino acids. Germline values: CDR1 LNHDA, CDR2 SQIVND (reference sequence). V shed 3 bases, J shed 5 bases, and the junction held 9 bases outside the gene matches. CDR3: CASSMGQRVGTGELFF. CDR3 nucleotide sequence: TGTGCCAGTAGTATGGGACAGAGGGTCGGAACCGGGGAGCTGTTTTTT.

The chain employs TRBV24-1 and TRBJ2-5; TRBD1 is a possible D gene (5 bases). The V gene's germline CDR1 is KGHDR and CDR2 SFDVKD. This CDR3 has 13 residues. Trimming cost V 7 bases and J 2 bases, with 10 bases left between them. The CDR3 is CATSRQPQETQYF. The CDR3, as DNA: TGTGCCACCAGCCGACAGCCTCAAGAGACCCAGTACTTC.

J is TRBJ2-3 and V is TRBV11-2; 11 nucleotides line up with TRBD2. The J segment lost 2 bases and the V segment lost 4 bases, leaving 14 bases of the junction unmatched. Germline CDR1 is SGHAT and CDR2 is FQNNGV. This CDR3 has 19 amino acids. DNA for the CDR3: TGTGCCAGCAGCTCTATAGCGGGAGGGTACGGGGAGCACACAGATACGCAGTATTTT. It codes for CASSSIAGGYGEHTDTQYF.

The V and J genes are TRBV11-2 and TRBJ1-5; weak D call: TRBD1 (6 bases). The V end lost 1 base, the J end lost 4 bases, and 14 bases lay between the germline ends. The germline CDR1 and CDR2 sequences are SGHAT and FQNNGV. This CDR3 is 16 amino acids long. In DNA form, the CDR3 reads TGTGCCAGCAGCTTAGTCCAGGGGCAGGGGAATCAGCCCCAGCATTTT. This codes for CASSLVQGQGNQPQHF.

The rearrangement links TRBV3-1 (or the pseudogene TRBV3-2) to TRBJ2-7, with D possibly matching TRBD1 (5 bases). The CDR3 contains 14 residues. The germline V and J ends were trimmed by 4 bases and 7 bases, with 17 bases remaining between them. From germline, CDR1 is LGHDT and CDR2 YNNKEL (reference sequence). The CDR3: CASSLMGPAKEQYF. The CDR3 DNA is TGTGCCAGCAGCCTCATGGGGCCTGCTAAGGAGCAGTACTTC.